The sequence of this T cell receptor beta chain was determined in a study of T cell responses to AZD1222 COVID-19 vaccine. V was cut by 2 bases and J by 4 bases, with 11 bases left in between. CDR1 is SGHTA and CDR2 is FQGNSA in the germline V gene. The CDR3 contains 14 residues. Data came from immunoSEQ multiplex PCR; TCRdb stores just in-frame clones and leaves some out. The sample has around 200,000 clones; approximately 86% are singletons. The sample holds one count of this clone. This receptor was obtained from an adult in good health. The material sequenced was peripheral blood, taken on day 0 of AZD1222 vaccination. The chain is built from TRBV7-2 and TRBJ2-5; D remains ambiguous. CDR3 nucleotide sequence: TGTGCCAGCAGCTTAAACTGGTCCCGAGAGACCCAGTACTTC. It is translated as CASSLNWSRETQYF.